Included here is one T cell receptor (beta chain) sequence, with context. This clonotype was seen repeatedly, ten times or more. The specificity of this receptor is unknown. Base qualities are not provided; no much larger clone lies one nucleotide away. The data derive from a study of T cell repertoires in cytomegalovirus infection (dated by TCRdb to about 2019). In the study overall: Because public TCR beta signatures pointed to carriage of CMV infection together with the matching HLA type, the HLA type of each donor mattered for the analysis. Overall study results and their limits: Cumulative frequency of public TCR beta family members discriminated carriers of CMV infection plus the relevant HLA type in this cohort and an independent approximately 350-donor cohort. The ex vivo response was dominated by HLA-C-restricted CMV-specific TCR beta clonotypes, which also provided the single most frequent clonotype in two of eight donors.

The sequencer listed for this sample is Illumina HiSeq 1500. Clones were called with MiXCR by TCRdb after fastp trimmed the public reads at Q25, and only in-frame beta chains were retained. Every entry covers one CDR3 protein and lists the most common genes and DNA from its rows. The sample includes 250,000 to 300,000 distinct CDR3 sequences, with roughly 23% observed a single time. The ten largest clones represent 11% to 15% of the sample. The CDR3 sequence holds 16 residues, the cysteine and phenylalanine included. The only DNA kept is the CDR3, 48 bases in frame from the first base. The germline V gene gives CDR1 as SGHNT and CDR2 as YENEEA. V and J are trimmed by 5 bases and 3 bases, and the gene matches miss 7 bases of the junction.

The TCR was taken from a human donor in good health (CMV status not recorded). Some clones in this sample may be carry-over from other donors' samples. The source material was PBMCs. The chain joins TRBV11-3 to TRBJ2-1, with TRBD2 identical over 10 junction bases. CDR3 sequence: CASSPETSGIYNEQFF. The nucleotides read TGTGCCAGCAGCCCCGAAACTAGCGGGATCTACAATGAGCAGTTCTTC.